Listed below are T cell receptor beta chains from one sample, sequenced in a study of cytomegalovirus exposure and HLA in healthy donors. The protocol was immunoSEQ multiplex PCR, while the TCRdb copy is restricted to in-frame clones and leaves out a portion. The sample has about 140,000 clones, approximately 71% seen once. The material sequenced was PBMCs. These TCRs come from a man aged 40-50 years in good health and CMV-seronegative. Both conserved end residues are part of each CDR3. D genes are given only for firm matches. The size of a clone is reported for some rows only, either as once, few or many, or as a class for expanded clones.

>TRBJ1-1|NA|TRBV4-1|NA
TGCGCCAGCAGCCAAGAACCAGGCCTCACGGCTGAAGCTTTCTTT
CASSQEPGLTAEAFF
>TRBJ2-1|TRBD2|TRBV6-5|NA
TGTGCCAGCAGTTCACCCGGGACTAGAGGATACAATGAGCAGTTCTTC
CASSSPGTRGYNEQFF
>TRBJ1-1|NA|TRBV28|NA
TGTGCCAGCAGCCCGGGATGGGGCACTGAAGCTTTCTTT
CASSPGWGTEAFF
>TRBJ2-6|NA|TRBV4-2|NA
TGTGCCAGCAGCCAAGATACAGGGACCGGGGCCAACGTCCTGACTTTC
CASSQDTGTGANVLTF
>TRBJ2-2|TRBD2|TRBV5-1|NA
TGCGCCAGCTTTCCCCTAGCGGGGGGTGAGAGCGGGGAGCTGTTTTTT
CASFPLAGGESGELFF
>TRBJ1-6|TRBD1|TRBV29-1|NA
TGCAGCGTTTCGACAGGGTCCCTTAATTCACCCCTCCACTTT
CSVSTGSLNSPLHF
>TRBJ1-5|NA|TRBV6-5|few
TGTGCCAGCAGACCCGACAGCCTCAATCAGCCCCAGCATTTT
CASRPDSLNQPQHF
>TRBJ1-2|TRBD1|TRBV11-1|NA
TGTGCCAGCAGCTCAGGACAGGGCAACTATGGCTACACCTTC
CASSSGQGNYGYTF
>TRBJ1-2|NA|TRBV29-1|NA
TGCAGCGCCTCGCCCCCGAGCAACTATGGCTACACCTTC
CSASPPSNYGYTF
>TRBJ1-2|NA|TRBV29-1|NA
TGCAGCGTTGTAACAGGGCTTGACTATGGCTACACCTTC
CSVVTGLDYGYTF
>TRBJ1-5|NA|TRBV30|NA
TGTGCCTGGAGTGTACATGGCAATCAGCCCCAGCATTTT
CAWSVHGNQPQHF
>TRBJ2-3|TRBD2|TRBV2|NA
TGTGCCAGCAGTGGCCCCGGCGGGGGGGCTTCCGATACGCAGTATTTT
CASSGPGGGASDTQYF
>TRBJ1-1|NA|TRBV7-3|NA
TGTGCCAGCAGCTTAACGCCGGCGGGGCATGAAGCTTTCTTT
CASSLTPAGHEAFF
>TRBJ1-1|NA|TRBV5-1|NA
TGCGCCAGCAGCTTCGACGGCGGGACTGAAGCTTTCTTT
CASSFDGGTEAFF
>TRBJ1-1|NA|TRBV6-6|NA
TGTGCCAGCAGTCACCTGACAACGAACACTGAAGCTTTCTTT
CASSHLTTNTEAFF
>TRBJ1-4|NA|TRBV4-1|NA
TGCGCCAGCAGCTACCCAGGCAGGGCTAATGAAAAACTGTTTTTT
CASSYPGRANEKLFF
>TRBJ1-1|TRBD1|TRBV6-1|few
TGTGCCAGCACTAAGTCAGGGGGCACTGAAGCTTTCTTT
CASTKSGGTEAFF
>TRBJ1-1|NA|TRBV5-6|NA
TGTGCCAGCAGCCCCTCTGGGCACACTGAAGCTTTCTTT
CASSPSGHTEAFF
>TRBJ2-3|NA|TRBV11-3|few
TGTGCCAGCAGCTTTAGGACTAGGGGGGGCACAGATACGCAGTATTTT
CASSFRTRGGTDTQYF
>TRBJ1-5|NA|TRBV7-2|NA
TGTGCCAGCAGCTTAGGGGGCAGGAGAAATCAGCCCCAGCATTTT
CASSLGGRRNQPQHF
>TRBJ2-1|TRBD2|TRBV5-6|few
TGTGCCAGCAGACTACTAGCGGGGGTTGGCAATGAGCAGTTCTTC
CASRLLAGVGNEQFF
>TRBJ2-1|NA|TRBV4-1|NA
TGCGCCAGCAGCCAGGCCTGGGGAGGAAATGAGCAGTTCTTC
CASSQAWGGNEQFF
>TRBJ1-6|TRBD1|TRBV28|NA
TGTGCCAGCAGTACACGGGACAGGGGGACTAGCCCCTATAATTCACCCCTCCACTTT
CASSTRDRGTSPYNSPLHF
>TRBJ1-3|NA|TRBV11-2|NA
TGTGCCAGCAGCTTATCGGGGGTCTCTGGAAACACCATATATTTT
CASSLSGVSGNTIYF